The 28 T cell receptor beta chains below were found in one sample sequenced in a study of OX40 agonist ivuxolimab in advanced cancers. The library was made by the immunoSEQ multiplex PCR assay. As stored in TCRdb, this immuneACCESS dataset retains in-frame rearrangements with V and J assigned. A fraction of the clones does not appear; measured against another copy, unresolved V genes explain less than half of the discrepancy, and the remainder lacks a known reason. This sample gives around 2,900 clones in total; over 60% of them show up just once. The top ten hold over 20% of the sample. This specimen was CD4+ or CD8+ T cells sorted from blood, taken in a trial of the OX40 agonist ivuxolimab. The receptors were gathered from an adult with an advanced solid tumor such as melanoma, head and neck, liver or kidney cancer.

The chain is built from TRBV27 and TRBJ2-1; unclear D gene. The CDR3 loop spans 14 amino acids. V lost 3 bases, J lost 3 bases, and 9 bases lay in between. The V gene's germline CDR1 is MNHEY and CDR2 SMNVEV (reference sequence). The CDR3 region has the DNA TGTGCCAGCAGTTTGAGGACGGACTACAATGAGCAGTTCTTC. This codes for CASSLRTDYNEQFF.

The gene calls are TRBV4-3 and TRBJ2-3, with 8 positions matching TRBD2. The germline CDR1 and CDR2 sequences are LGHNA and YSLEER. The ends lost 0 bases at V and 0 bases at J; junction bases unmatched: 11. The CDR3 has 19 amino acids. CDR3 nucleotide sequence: TGCGCCAGCAGCCAAGAAAGGCTGCGACTAGCGATAAGCACAGATACGCAGTATTTT. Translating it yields CASSQERLRLAISTDTQYF.

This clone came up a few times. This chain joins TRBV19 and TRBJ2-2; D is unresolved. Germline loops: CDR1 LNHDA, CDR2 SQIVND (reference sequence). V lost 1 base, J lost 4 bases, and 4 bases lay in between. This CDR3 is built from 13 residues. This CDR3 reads CASSIVGTGELFF. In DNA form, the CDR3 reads TGTGCCAGTAGTATAGTTGGCACCGGGGAGCTGTTTTTT. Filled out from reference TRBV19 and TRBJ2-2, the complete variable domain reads DGGITQSPKYLFRKEGQNVTLSCEQNLNHDAMYWYRQDPGQGLRLIYYSQIVNDFQKGDIAEGYSVSREKKESFPLTVTSAQKNPTAFYLCASSIVGTGELFFGEGSRLTVL.

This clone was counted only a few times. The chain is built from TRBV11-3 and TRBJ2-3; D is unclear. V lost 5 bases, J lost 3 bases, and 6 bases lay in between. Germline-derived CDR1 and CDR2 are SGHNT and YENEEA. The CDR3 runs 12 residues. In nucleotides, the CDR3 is TGTGCCAGCAGCCGCGGTACAGATACGCAGTATTTT. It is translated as CASSRGTDTQYF. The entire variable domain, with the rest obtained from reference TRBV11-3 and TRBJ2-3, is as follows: EAGVVQSPRYKIIEKKQPVAFWCNPISGHNTLYWYLQNLGQGPELLIRYENEEAVDDSQLPKDRFSAERLKGVDSTLKIQPAELGDSAVYLCASSRGTDTQYFGPGTRLTVL.

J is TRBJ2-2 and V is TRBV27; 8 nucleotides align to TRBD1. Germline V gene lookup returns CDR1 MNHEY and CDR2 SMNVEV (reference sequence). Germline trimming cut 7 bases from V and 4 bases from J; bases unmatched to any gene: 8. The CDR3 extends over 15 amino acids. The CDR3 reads CASNTGTGITGELFF. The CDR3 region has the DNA TGTGCCAGCAATACCGGGACAGGAATCACCGGGGAGCTGTTTTTT.

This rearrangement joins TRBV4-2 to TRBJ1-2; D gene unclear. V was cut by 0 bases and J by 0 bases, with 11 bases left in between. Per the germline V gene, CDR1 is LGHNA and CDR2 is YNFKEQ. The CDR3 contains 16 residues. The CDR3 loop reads CASSQDLEKPNYGYTF. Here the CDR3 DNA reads TGTGCCAGCAGCCAAGATTTAGAGAAACCTAACTATGGCTACACCTTC.

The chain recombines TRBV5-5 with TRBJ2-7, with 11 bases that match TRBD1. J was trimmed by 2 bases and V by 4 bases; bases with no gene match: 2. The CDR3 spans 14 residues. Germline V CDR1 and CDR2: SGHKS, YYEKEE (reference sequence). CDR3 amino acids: CASSGGQGAYEQYF. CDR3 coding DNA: TGTGCCAGCAGCGGGGGACAGGGGGCCTACGAGCAGTACTTC. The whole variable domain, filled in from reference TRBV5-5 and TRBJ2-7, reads DAGVTQSPTHLIKTRGQQVTLRCSPISGHKSVSWYQQVLGQGPQFIFQYYEKEERGRGNFPDRFSARQFPNYSSELNVNALLLGDSALYLCASSGGQGAYEQYFGPGTRLTVT.

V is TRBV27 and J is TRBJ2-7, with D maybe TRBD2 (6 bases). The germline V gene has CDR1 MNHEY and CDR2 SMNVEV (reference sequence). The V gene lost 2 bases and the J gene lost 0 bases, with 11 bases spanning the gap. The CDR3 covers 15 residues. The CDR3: CASSLSGGFSYEQYF. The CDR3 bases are TGTGCCAGCAGTTTAAGTGGGGGGTTCTCCTACGAGCAGTACTTC.

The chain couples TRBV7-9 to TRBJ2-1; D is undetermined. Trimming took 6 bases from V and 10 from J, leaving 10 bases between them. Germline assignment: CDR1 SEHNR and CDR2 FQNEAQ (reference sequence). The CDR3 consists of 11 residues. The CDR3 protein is CASSRFGEQFF. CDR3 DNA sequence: TGTGCCAGCAGTCGGTTCGGGGAGCAGTTCTTC.

The CDR3 nucleotides are TGTGCCACCAGCAGAGGCAGGCAGGCCACTGAAGCTTTCTTT. Encoded protein: CATSRGRQATEAFF. This sequence joins TRBV15 and TRBJ1-1; D ambiguous. The V end was cut by 1 base, the J end by 4 bases, with 10 bases between. The CDR3 covers 14 residues. Germline CDR1 is LNHNV and CDR2 is YYDKDF (reference sequence).

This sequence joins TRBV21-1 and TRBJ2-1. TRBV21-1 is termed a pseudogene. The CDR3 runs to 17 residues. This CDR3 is CASSMKGRRELPNEQFF. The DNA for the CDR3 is TGTGCCAGCAGCATGAAGGGAAGAAGGGAACTCCCCAATGAGCAGTTCTTC.

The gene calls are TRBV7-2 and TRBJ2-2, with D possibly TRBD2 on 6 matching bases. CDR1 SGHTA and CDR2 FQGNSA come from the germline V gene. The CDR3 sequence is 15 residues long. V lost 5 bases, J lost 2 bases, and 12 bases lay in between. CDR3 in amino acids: CASSPTRGNTGELFF. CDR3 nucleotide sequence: TGTGCCAGCAGCCCGACTAGGGGAAACACCGGGGAGCTGTTTTTT.

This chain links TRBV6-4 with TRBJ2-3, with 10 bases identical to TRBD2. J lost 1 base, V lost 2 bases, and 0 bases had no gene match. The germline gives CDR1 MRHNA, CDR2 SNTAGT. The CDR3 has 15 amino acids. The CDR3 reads CASSDLAGGTDTQYF. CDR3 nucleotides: TGTGCCAGCAGTGACCTAGCGGGGGGCACAGATACGCAGTATTTT.

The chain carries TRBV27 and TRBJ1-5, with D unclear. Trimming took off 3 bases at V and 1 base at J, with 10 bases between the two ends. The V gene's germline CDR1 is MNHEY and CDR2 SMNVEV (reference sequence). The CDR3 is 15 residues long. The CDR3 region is CASSLAFRSNQPQHF. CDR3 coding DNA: TGTGCCAGCAGTTTGGCGTTTAGAAGCAATCAGCCCCAGCATTTT.

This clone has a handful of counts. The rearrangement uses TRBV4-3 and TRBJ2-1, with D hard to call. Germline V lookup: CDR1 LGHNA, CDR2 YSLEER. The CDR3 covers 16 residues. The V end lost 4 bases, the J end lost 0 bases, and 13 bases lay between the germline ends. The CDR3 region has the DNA TGCGCCAGCAGCCTCGGGTGGTCGGACTCCTACAATGAGCAGTTCTTC. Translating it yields CASSLGWSDSYNEQFF.

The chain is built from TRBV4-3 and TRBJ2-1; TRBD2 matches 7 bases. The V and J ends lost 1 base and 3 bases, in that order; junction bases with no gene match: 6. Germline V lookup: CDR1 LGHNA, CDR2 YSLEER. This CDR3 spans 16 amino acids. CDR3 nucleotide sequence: TGCGCCAGCAGCCAAGGGGCGGGGGAAGTCTACAATGAGCAGTTCTTC. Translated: CASSQGAGEVYNEQFF.

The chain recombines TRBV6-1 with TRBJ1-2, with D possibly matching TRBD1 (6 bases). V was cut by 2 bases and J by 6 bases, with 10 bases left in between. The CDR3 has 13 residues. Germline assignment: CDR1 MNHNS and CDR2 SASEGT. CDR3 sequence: CASSETGTNGYTF. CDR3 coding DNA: TGTGCCAGCAGTGAAACAGGGACGAATGGCTACACCTTC.

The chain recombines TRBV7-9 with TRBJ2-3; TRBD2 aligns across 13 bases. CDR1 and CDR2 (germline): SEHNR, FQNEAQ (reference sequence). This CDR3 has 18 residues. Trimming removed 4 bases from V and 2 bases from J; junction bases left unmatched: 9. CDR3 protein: CASSSRLAGGLPTDTQYF. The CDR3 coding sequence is TGTGCCAGCAGCTCCCGACTAGCGGGGGGCTTACCCACAGATACGCAGTATTTT.

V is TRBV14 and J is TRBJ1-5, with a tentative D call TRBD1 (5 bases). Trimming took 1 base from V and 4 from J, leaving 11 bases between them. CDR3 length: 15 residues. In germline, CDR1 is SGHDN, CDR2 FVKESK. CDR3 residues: CASSQGRGSNQPQHF. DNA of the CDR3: TGTGCCAGCAGCCAAGGAAGGGGTTCGAATCAGCCCCAGCATTTT. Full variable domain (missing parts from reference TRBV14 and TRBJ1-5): EAGVTQFPSHSVIEKGQTVTLRCDPISGHDNLYWYRRVMGKEIKFLLHFVKESKQDESGMPNNRFLAERTGGTYSTLKVQPAELEDSGVYFCASSQGRGSNQPQHFGDGTRLSIL.

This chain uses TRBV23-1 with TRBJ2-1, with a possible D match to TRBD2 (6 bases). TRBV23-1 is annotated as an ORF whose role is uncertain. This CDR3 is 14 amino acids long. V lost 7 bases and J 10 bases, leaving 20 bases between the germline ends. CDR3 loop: CASIVRGGRKEQFF. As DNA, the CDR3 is TGCGCCAGCATCGTGCGGGGCGGGCGAAAAGAGCAGTTCTTC.

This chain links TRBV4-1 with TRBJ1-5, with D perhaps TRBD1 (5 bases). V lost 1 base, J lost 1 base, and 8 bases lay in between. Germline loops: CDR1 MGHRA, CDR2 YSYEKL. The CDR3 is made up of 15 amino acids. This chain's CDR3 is CASSQGTPSNQPQHF. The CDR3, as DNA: TGCGCCAGCAGCCAAGGGACACCCAGCAATCAGCCCCAGCATTTT.

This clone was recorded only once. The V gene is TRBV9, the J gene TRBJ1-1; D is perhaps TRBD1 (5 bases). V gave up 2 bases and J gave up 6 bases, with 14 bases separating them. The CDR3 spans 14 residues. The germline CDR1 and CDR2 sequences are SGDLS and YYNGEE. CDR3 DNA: TGTGCCAGCAGCGTTGGCCCTCCGACAGCTGAAGCTTTCTTT. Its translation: CASSVGPPTAEAFF.

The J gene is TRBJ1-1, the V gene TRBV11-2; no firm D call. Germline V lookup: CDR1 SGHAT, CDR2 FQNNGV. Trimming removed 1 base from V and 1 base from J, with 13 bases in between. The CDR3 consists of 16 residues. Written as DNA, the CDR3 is TGTGCCAGCAGCTTAGGCCCGTCGACACCGAACACTGAAGCTTTCTTT. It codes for CASSLGPSTPNTEAFF.

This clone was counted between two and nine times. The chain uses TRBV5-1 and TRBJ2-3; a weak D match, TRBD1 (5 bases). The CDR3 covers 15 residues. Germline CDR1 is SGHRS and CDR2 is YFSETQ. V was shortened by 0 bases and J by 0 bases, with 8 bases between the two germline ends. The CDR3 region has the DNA TGCGCCAGCAGCTTGGGGCAGGGTAGCACAGATACGCAGTATTTT. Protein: CASSLGQGSTDTQYF. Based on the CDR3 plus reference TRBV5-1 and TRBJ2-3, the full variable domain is KAGVTQTPRYLIKTRGQQVTLSCSPISGHRSVSWYQQTPGQGLQFLFEYFSETQRNKGNFPGRFSGRQFSNSRSEMNVSTLELGDSALYLCASSLGQGSTDTQYFGPGTRLTVL.

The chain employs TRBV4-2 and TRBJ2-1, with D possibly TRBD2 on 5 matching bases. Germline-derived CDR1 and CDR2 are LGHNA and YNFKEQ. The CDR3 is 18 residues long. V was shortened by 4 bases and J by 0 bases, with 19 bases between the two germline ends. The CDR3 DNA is TGTGCCAGCAGCCCTCTTCCTGCGAGCGGACCCTCCTACAATGAGCAGTTCTTC. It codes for CASSPLPASGPSYNEQFF.

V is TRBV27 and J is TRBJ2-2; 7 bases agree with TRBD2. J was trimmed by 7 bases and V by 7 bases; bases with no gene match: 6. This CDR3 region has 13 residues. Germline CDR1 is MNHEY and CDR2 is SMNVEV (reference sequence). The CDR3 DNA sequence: TGTGCCAGCAAGGGTAGCGGGTTCGGGGAGCTGTTTTTT. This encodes CASKGSGFGELFF.

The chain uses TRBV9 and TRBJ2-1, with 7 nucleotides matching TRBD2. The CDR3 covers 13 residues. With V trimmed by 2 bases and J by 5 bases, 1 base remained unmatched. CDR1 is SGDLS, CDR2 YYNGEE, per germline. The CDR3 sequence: CASSVSGNNEQFF. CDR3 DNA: TGTGCCAGCAGCGTGAGCGGGAACAATGAGCAGTTCTTC.

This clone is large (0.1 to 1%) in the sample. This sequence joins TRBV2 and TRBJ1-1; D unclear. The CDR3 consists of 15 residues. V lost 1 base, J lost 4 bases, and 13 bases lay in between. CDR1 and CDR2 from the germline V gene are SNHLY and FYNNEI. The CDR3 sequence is CASSEGSGVGTEAFF. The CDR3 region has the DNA TGTGCCAGCAGTGAAGGTTCGGGCGTAGGCACTGAAGCTTTCTTT.